The 17 T cell receptor beta chains below all came from one sample that was sequenced in a study of shared clonotypes between healthy human individuals. Naive-designated CD8 cells lacked CD45RO, were positively enriched for CCR7, and omitted terminally differentiated effector memory CD45RA+ cells. Data came from immunoSEQ multiplex PCR; TCRdb stores just in-frame clones and leaves some out. The table has hundreds of thousands of clones, 90% to 97% seen once. Sequenced input: naive CD8+ T cells sorted from blood. These receptors all stem from a woman aged 25 to 39 in good health.

This clone occurred once. This rearrangement joins TRBV5-8 to TRBJ1-2, with TRBD1 as a possible D gene (5 bases). V was cut by 4 bases and J by 2 bases, with 9 bases left in between. The CDR3 is 13 residues long. Germline V gives CDR1 SGHTS, CDR2 YDEGEE. CDR3 DNA: TGTGCCAGCAGCGAGGACATGAACTATGGCTACACCTTC. It yields the protein CASSEDMNYGYTF.

This clone is a singleton in its sample. The J gene is TRBJ1-1, the V gene TRBV7-9, with TRBD1 matching over 7 bases. This CDR3 is 17 amino acids long. The germline V gene encodes CDR1 SEHNR and CDR2 FQNEAQ (reference sequence). The ends lost 6 bases at V and 3 bases at J; junction bases unmatched: 16. The DNA for the CDR3 is TGTGCCAGCAGTGAGAACCGGGACAGCCCTTGGGACACTGAAGCTTTCTTT. Its translation is CASSENRDSPWDTEAFF.

The genes are TRBV5-6 and TRBJ2-3, with 7 bases lining up with TRBD1. The CDR3 has 17 amino acids. J was trimmed by 1 base and V by 0 bases; bases with no gene match: 8. Germline V gene lookup returns CDR1 SGHDT and CDR2 YYEEEE. In DNA form, the CDR3 reads TGTGCCAGCAGCTTGGACCAGGGGGTGGTCGGCACAGATACGCAGTATTTT. This sequence encodes CASSLDQGVVGTDTQYF. The entire variable domain, with the rest obtained from reference TRBV5-6 and TRBJ2-3, is as follows: DAGVTQSPTHLIKTRGQQVTLRCSPKSGHDTVSWYQQALGQGPQFIFQYYEEEERQRGNFPDRFSGHQFPNYSSELNVNALLLGDSALYLCASSLDQGVVGTDTQYFGPGTRLTVL.

The CDR3 reads CASSVSDSSYEQYF. CDR3 in DNA: TGTGCCAGCAGCGTGAGTGACAGCTCCTACGAGCAGTACTTC. V and J are TRBV9 and TRBJ2-7, with TRBD1 as a possible D gene (5 bases). Germline CDR1 is SGDLS and CDR2 is YYNGEE. Trimming removed 2 bases at V and 0 bases at J, with 9 bases between. CDR3 length equals 14 residues.

Comments on this clone: Other nucleotide sequences from this sample produce the same CDR3. The chain couples TRBV27 to TRBJ2-7, with D perhaps matching TRBD1 or TRBD2 (5 bases each). The CDR3 contains 14 residues. V dropped 3 bases and J dropped 0 bases, with 9 bases sitting between them. Germline V gene data show CDR1 as MNHEY and CDR2 as SMNVEV (reference sequence). CDR3 DNA: TGTGCCAGCAGTTTCGGGACCAACTCCTACGAGCAGTACTTC. Translated, it gives CASSFGTNSYEQYF.

This clone has only a few counts. This chain joins TRBV5-4 and TRBJ1-1; a possible D gene is TRBD1 (5 bases). Germline assignment: CDR1 SGHNT and CDR2 YYREEE (reference sequence). V was cut by 3 bases and J by 1 base, with 10 bases left in between. The CDR3 loop spans 14 amino acids. CDR3 DNA: TGTGCCAGCAGCTCTAGGGGCGAGAACACTGAAGCTTTCTTT. Translated: CASSSRGENTEAFF.

J is TRBJ2-5 and V is TRBV6-5, with D unresolved. CDR3 length: 12 amino acids. The germline gives CDR1 MNHEY, CDR2 SVGAGI. The V end was cut by 6 bases, the J end by 7 bases, with 12 bases between. In nucleotides, the CDR3 is TGTGCCAGCAGCTCCACGGGCGGGACCCAGTACTTC. Translation: CASSSTGGTQYF.

As regards this clone: Distinct nucleotide sequences in the sample also encode this CDR3. This chain links TRBV11-2 with TRBJ2-1; the D is unclear. CDR1 SGHAT and CDR2 FQNNGV come from the germline V gene. The CDR3 is 11 amino acids. Trimming pared 5 bases from V and 9 bases from J, leaving 8 bases between. The CDR3 is CASSPGSEQFF. The CDR3 bases are TGTGCCAGCAGCCCCGGTAGTGAGCAGTTCTTC.

Worth noting for this clone: This sample includes further DNA sequences coding for the same CDR3. The rearrangement joins TRBV27 to TRBJ2-7; D ambiguous. This CDR3 comprises 13 residues. V was pared by 2 bases and J by 2 bases, with 7 bases between. Germline CDR1 and CDR2: MNHEY and SMNVEV (reference sequence). This CDR3 is CASSLGRTYEQYF. The DNA for the CDR3 is TGTGCCAGCAGTTTAGGACGGACCTACGAGCAGTACTTC.

The chain is built from TRBV2 and TRBJ2-3; 12 nucleotides agree with TRBD2. This CDR3 is built from 15 residues. The trim removed 6 bases at V and 0 bases at J, leaving 1 base unmatched. The germline V gene has CDR1 SNHLY and CDR2 FYNNEI. CDR3 bases: TGTGCCAGCAGGGGGACTAGCGGGAGCACAGATACGCAGTATTTT. Protein product: CASRGTSGSTDTQYF.

V and J are TRBV28 and TRBJ2-2; possible D gene TRBD1, 5 bases. Germline V gene lookup returns CDR1 MDHEN and CDR2 SYDVKM. The CDR3 is made up of 15 amino acids. Deletions cut 2 bases from V and 6 bases from J, with 13 bases between. This CDR3 reads CASSLGPRAPGELFF. As DNA, the CDR3 is TGTGCCAGCAGTTTAGGTCCCAGGGCCCCCGGGGAGCTGTTTTTT. Based on the CDR3 plus reference TRBV28 and TRBJ2-2, the full variable domain is DVKVTQSSRYLVKRTGEKVFLECVQDMDHENMFWYRQDPGLGLRLIYFSYDVKMKEKGDIPEGYSVSREKKERFSLILESASTNQTSMYLCASSLGPRAPGELFFGEGSRLTVL.

The chain employs TRBV27 and TRBJ2-7; 7 nucleotides match TRBD2. This CDR3 region has 14 residues. Germline V gives CDR1 MNHEY, CDR2 SMNVEV (reference sequence). Germline trimming cut 6 bases from V and 2 bases from J; bases unmatched to any gene: 7. The CDR3 DNA reads TGTGCCAGCAGAAGGGCTAGCGGAGCCTACGAGCAGTACTTC. This translates into CASRRASGAYEQYF.

V gene TRBV27 combines with J gene TRBJ2-7; the match to TRBD1 covers 8 bases. The length of the CDR3 is 14 residues. V lost 5 bases, J lost 5 bases, and 8 bases stayed unmatched. Germline V lookup: CDR1 MNHEY, CDR2 SMNVEV (reference sequence). The CDR3 region has the DNA TGTGCCAGCAGTATCCAGGGGGCTATGCACGAGCAGTACTTC. The encoded protein is CASSIQGAMHEQYF.

This chain uses TRBV13 with TRBJ2-1; no firm D call. CDR3 length: 15 residues. Trimming removed 4 bases from V and 0 bases from J, with 10 bases in between. Per germline, CDR1 PRHDT and CDR2 FYEKMQ (reference sequence). Written as DNA, the CDR3 is TGTGCCAGCAGCTCCCCTGCTAGCTCCTACAATGAGCAGTTCTTC. Its protein product is CASSSPASSYNEQFF.

As regards this clone: The sample holds other DNA sequences that translate to the same CDR3. V is TRBV5-1 and J is TRBJ1-2; 7 nucleotides line up with TRBD1. V lost 3 bases, J lost 4 bases, and 3 bases stayed unmatched. CDR1 is SGHRS, CDR2 YFSETQ, per germline. The CDR3 has 13 residues. DNA of the CDR3: TGCGCCAGCAGCTCCACAGGGGTCTATGGCTACACCTTC. Its protein product is CASSSTGVYGYTF.

In this sample, this clone turned up once. The V gene is TRBV7-9, the J gene TRBJ2-1; D may be TRBD1 (7 bases). The CDR3 sequence is 14 residues long. V was clipped by 5 bases and J by 7 bases, with 15 bases between them. Germline assignment: CDR1 SEHNR and CDR2 FQNEAQ (reference sequence). Here the CDR3 DNA reads TGTGCCAGCAGCCTCCCCCAGGGGGGTAATGAGCAGTTCTTC. Translation gives CASSLPQGGNEQFF. Together with reference TRBV7-9 and TRBJ2-1, the CDR3 gives the full variable domain: DTGVSQNPRHKITKRGQNVTFRCDPISEHNRLYWYRQTLGQGPEFLTYFQNEAQLEKSRLLSDRFSAERPKGSFSTLEIQRTEQGDSAMYLCASSLPQGGNEQFFGPGTRLTVL.

V gene TRBV27 combines with J gene TRBJ2-2; 8 bases are a match to TRBD2. Germline CDR1 MNHEY, CDR2 SMNVEV (reference sequence). With V trimmed by 7 bases and J by 6 bases, 7 bases remained unmatched. This CDR3 has 14 amino acids. The CDR3 loop reads CASTSGGAAGELFF. The CDR3 bases are TGTGCCAGCACCTCGGGGGGGGCAGCCGGGGAGCTGTTTTTT.